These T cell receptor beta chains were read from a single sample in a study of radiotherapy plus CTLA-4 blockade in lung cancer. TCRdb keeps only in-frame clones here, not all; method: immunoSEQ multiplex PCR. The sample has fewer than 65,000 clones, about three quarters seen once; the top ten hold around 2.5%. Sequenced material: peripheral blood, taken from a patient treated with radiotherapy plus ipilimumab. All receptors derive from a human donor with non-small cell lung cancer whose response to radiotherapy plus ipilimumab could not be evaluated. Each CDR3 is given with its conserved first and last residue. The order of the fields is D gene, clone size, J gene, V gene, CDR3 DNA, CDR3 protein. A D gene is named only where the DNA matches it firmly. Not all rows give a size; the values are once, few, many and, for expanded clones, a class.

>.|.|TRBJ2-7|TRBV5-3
TGTGCCAGAAGCACCCGGACACGGTCCTACGAGCAGTACTTC
CARSTRTRSYEQYF
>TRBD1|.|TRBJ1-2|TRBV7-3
TGTGCCAGCAGCTCGAATCCGGGACAGGGGGCGGGTGGCTACACCTTC
CASSSNPGQGAGGYTF
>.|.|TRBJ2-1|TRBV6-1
TGTGCCAGCAGTGAAGCGCCGCCACTCTACAATGAGCAGTTCTTC
CASSEAPPLYNEQFF
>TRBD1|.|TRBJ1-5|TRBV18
TGTGCCAGCTCACCACGGAGGGACAGGGACGATCAGCCCCAGCATTTT
CASSPRRDRDDQPQHF
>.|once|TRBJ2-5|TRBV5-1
TGCGCCAGCAGCTTGGGGCAGGTCGAAGAGACCCAGTACTTC
CASSLGQVEETQYF
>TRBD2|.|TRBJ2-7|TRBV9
TGTGCCAGCAGCCCCGGACTAGCGGGCTACGAGCAGTACTTC
CASSPGLAGYEQYF
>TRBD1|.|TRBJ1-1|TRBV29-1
TGCAGCGTGCGACAGGGGGACACTGAAGCTTTCTTT
CSVRQGDTEAFF
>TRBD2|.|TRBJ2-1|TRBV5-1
TGCGCCAGCAGCTTGCTGCCGGGAGGAACCAATGAGCAGTTCTTC
CASSLLPGGTNEQFF
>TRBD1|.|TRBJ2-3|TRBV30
TGTGCCTGGGGGGGAAGGACAGGGGCAAGCACAGATACGCAGTATTTT
CAWGGRTGASTDTQYF
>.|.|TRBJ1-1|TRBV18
TGTGCCAGCTCACAGACTTGGAACACTGAAGCTTTCTTT
CASSQTWNTEAFF
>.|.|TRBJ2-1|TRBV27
TGTGCCACCCGGCAGGGAAGATCCTACAATGAGCAGTTCTTC
CATRQGRSYNEQFF
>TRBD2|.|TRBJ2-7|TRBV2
TGTGCCAGCAGTGTGGGCGGACTAGCCGGGGTCGAGCAGTACTTC
CASSVGGLAGVEQYF
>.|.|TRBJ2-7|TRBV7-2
TGTGCCAGCAGCTTAGGATGGGGGGACCCGTACGAGCAGTACTTC
CASSLGWGDPYEQYF
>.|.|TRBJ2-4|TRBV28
TGTGCCAGCCGAGGGTTCCCGGAAAACATTCAGTACTTC
CASRGFPENIQYF
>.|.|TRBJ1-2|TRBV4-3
TGCGCCAGCAGCCAAGTGCTTAGGACACCGTATGGCTACACCTTC
CASSQVLRTPYGYTF
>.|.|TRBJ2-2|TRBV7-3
TGTGCCAGCAGCCCAACGGGCGGTGAGGGCCGGGAGCTGTTTTTT
CASSPTGGEGRELFF
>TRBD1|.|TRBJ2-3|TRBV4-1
TGCGCCAGCAGCCAATACGCTAGTCGTGGGACAGGGCAACCGGGAGATACGCAGTATTTT
CASSQYASRGTGQPGDTQYF
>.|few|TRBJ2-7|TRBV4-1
TGCGCCAGCAGCCAAGTTTTCAGGGGAAGCTCCTACGAGCAGTACTTC
CASSQVFRGSSYEQYF
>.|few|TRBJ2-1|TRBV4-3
TGCGCCAGCAGCCAGTCCGTGGGGAGTTCCTACAATGAGCAGTTCTTC
CASSQSVGSSYNEQFF
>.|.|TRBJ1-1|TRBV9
TGTGCCAGCAGCGGGACAGCCCAGAACACTGAAGCTTTCTTT
CASSGTAQNTEAFF
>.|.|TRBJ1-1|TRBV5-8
TGTGCCAGCAGCTTTAGCACTGAAGCTTTCTTT
CASSFSTEAFF
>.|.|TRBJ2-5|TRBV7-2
TGTGCCAGCAGCTTAGATGCGACAAGCGGTGGGCACCGTTCGGCCCAGTACTTC
CASSLDATSGGHRSAQYF
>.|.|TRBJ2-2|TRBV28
TGTGCCAGCAGTTACCCGGGAAAGAACACCGGGGAGCTGTTTTTT
CASSYPGKNTGELFF
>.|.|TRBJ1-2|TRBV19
TGTGCCAGTAGTTGGGGCCGTCAAGCTAACTATGGCTACACCTTC
CASSWGRQANYGYTF
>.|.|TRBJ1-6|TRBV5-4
TGTGCCAGCAGCTTGGGGAGCTCCTATAATTCACCCCTCCACTTT
CASSLGSSYNSPLHF
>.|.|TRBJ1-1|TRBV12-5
TGTGCTAGTGGTTTGGACGCACTGAGGGCGGACACTGAAGCTTTCTTT
CASGLDALRADTEAFF
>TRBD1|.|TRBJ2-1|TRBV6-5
TGTGCCAGCAGGTCAGCAGGGGGCGCGGACAATGAGCAGTTCTTC
CASRSAGGADNEQFF
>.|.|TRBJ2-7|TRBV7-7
TGTGCCAGCTCACAAACAGGGATCAACGAGCAGTACTTC
CASSQTGINEQYF
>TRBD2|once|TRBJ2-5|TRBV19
TGTGCCAGTAGGTCCGGGACTAGCGGGATTTTCCAAGAGACCCAGTACTTC
CASRSGTSGIFQETQYF
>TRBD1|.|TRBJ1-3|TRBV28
TGTGCCAGCAGTTTATCCGGGACAGGCTCGGGAGGAAACACCATATATTTT
CASSLSGTGSGGNTIYF
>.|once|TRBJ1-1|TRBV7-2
TGTGCCAGCAACACCCGCGTGTGGGCAGGGACTGAAGCTTTCTTT
CASNTRVWAGTEAFF
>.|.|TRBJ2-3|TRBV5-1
TGCGCCAGCAGCCCTGGACAGCGCACAGATACGCAGTATTTT
CASSPGQRTDTQYF
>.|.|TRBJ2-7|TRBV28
TGTGCCAGCATCTGGACGGGGAGGAGCTCCTACGAGCAGTACTTC
CASIWTGRSSYEQYF
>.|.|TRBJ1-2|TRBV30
TGTGCCTGGGGGACCGGGACAAGAGGGGCCTATGGCTACACCTTC
CAWGTGTRGAYGYTF
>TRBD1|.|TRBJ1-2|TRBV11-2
TGTGCCAGCAGCTTAGTACAGGGGTGGAACTATGGCTACACCTTC
CASSLVQGWNYGYTF
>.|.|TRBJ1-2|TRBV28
TGTGCCACCTTGACAGAGCCCCGAGTCTATGGCTACACCTTC
CATLTEPRVYGYTF
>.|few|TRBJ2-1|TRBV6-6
TGTGCCAGCAGTTACTCCAGGGTGTACAATGAGCAGTTCTTC
CASSYSRVYNEQFF
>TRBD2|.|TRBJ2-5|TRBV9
TGTGCCAGCACAAATTTAGCGGGAGCAGAGGAGACCCAGTACTTC
CASTNLAGAEETQYF
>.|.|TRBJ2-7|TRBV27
TGTGCCAGCAGGAAGGGGGGGTTCCGCGAGCAGTACTTC
CASRKGGFREQYF
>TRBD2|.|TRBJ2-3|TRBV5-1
TGCGCCAGCAGCATACTAGCGGGAGGGCCCTCGACAGATACGCAGTATTTT
CASSILAGGPSTDTQYF
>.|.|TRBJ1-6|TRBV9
TGTGCCAGCAGCGACAGGGTCTATAATTCACTCCTCCACTTT
CASSDRVYNSLLHF
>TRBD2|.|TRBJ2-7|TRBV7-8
TGTGCCAGCAGCGAGGGACTAGCGGGAGTCTACGAGCAGTACTTC
CASSEGLAGVYEQYF
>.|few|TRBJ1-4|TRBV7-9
TGTGCCAGCAGTCCCAACCGGGATGAAAATGAAAAACTGTTTTTT
CASSPNRDENEKLFF
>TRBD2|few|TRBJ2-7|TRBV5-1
TGCGCCAGCAGTTCATTGGCGGGGACTAGCGGGAGCGAGCAGTACTTC
CASSSLAGTSGSEQYF
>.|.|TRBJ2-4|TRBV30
TGTGCCTGGACCCGTCCCTCTACTAGTTCAGCAATTCAGTACTTC
CAWTRPSTSSAIQYF
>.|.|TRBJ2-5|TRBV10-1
TGCGCCAGCAGTCGTATCGGGGAGACCCAGTACTTC
CASSRIGETQYF
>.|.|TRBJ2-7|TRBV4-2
TGTGCCAGCAGCCAAACTAACACCAAATCCTACGAGCAGTACTTC
CASSQTNTKSYEQYF
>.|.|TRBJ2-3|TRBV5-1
TGCGCCAGCAGCTTGCGTGGCCCAGATACGCAGTATTTT
CASSLRGPDTQYF
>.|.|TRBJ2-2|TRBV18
TGTGCCAGCTCACACAGGAACACCGGGGAGCTGTTTTTT
CASSHRNTGELFF
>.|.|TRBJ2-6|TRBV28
TGTGCCAGCCAGACCGGGACAGTGGGACTCTCTGGGGCCAACGTCCTGACTTTC
CASQTGTVGLSGANVLTF
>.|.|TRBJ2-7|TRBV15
TGTGCCACCAGCAGAGAAAGTCAGGGCTACGAGCAGTACTTC
CATSRESQGYEQYF
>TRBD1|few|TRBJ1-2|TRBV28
TGTGCCAGCAGTTCTACAAAAACAGGGGGAGTTGTTGCGGGGGGCTACACCTTC
CASSSTKTGGVVAGGYTF
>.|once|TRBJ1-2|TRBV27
TGTGCCAGCAGTCCGCGGGGTGGCGCGGGGAGCTATGGCTACACCTTC
CASSPRGGAGSYGYTF